The 17 T cell receptor beta chains below all came from one sample that was sequenced in a study of CD8 T cells in Susac syndrome. Reverse transcription of roughly 0.45 to 1 ug RNA was performed with random hexamers. MiXCR, run by TCRdb on the immunoSEQ multiplex PCR reads, gives a single entry per CDR3 protein. Of 200,000 or so distinct CDR3 sequences in the sample, around 95% are singletons; the top ten hold approximately 0.088%. Sequencing used CD4+ T cells from PBMCs. The source is a human donor with multiple sclerosis.

This sequence joins TRBV6-5 and TRBJ1-1; the D gene is possibly TRBD1 (5 bases). Germline CDR1 is MNHEY and CDR2 is SVGAGI. V gave up 8 bases and J gave up 1 base, with 14 bases separating them. This CDR3 has 14 amino acids. CDR3 sequence reads: CASLLTQGNTEAFF. The CDR3 region has the DNA TGTGCCAGCCTTTTGACGCAGGGGAACACTGAAGCTTTCTTT.

The rearrangement joins TRBV5-1 to TRBJ2-3; 10 bases match TRBD1. Germline assignment: CDR1 SGHRS and CDR2 YFSETQ. The CDR3 loop spans 16 amino acids. Trimming took 4 bases from V and 2 from J; bases not matched to a gene: 7. DNA for the CDR3: TGCGCCAGCAGCCCTCAGACAGGGGGCACCACAGATACGCAGTATTTT. Its translation is CASSPQTGGTTDTQYF.

The V gene is TRBV27, the J gene TRBJ2-7; D is unresolved. Germline assignment: CDR1 MNHEY and CDR2 SMNVEV (reference sequence). The CDR3 has 13 residues. Trimming pared 2 bases from V and 4 bases from J, leaving 9 bases between. The CDR3 here is CASSLMGSYEQYF. Written as DNA, the CDR3 is TGTGCCAGCAGTTTAATGGGGTCGTACGAGCAGTACTTC.

The V and J genes are TRBV18 and TRBJ1-6, with 9 bases fitting TRBD1. This CDR3 has 14 residues. Germline V gives CDR1 KGHSH, CDR2 LQKENI. The ends lost 3 bases at V and 9 bases at J; junction bases unmatched: 3. This chain's CDR3 is CASSPGQGGSPLHF. The CDR3 DNA sequence: TGTGCCAGCTCACCGGGACAGGGCGGTTCACCCCTCCACTTT.

This clonotype showed up just a few times. This rearrangement joins TRBV11-2 to TRBJ2-4, with D uncertain. V was cut by 5 bases and J by 0 bases, with 17 bases left in between. The CDR3 covers 17 residues. Per germline, CDR1 SGHAT and CDR2 FQNNGV. The CDR3 sequence is CASSITPLILAKNIQYF. CDR3 DNA sequence: TGTGCCAGCAGCATCACCCCACTCATCCTAGCCAAAAACATTCAGTACTTC.

The CDR3 sequence is CASSQGPRDRGQETQYF. CDR3 nucleotide sequence: TGCGCCAGCAGCCAAGGCCCCCGGGACAGGGGCCAAGAGACCCAGTACTTC. The J gene is TRBJ2-5, the V gene TRBV4-1, with TRBD1 matching over 10 bases. Looked up from germline, CDR1 is MGHRA and CDR2 is YSYEKL. There are 17 residues in the CDR3. With 1 base clipped from V and 1 base from J, the junction kept 6 bases outside the gene matches.

The chain has TRBV20-1 and TRBJ1-6; D is uncertain. CDR1 is DFQATT, CDR2 SNEGSKA, per germline (reference sequence). This CDR3 region has 12 residues. V was clipped by 3 bases and J by 8 bases, with 8 bases between them. CDR3 region: CSARMMYSPLHF. CDR3 DNA: TGCAGTGCTAGGATGATGTATTCACCCCTCCACTTT.

This chain connects TRBV12-3 or TRBV12-4 to TRBJ2-2, with D tentatively TRBD2 (6 bases). V was pared by 11 bases and J by 4 bases, with 20 bases between. This CDR3 region has 15 residues. CDR3 nucleotides: TGTGCCGGAGGGATGAGCGAAATTAGCACCGGGGAGCTGTTTTTT. This translates into CAGGMSEISTGELFF.

DNA of the CDR3: TGCAGCGTTGAAGGCCCCCCCACAGGGACCCCCGAGCAGTACTTC. It specifies CSVEGPPTGTPEQYF. This rearrangement joins TRBV29-1 to TRBJ2-7; D possibly corresponds to TRBD1 (6 bases). Per the germline V gene, CDR1 is SQVTM and CDR2 is ANQGSEA. CDR3 length equals 15 residues. The V end lost 1 base, the J end lost 6 bases, and 19 bases lay between the germline ends.

This clonotype was detected once. The chain couples TRBV6-1 to TRBJ2-2; D is possibly TRBD2 (7 bases). CDR1 is MNHNS and CDR2 is SASEGT in the germline V gene. CDR3 size: 16 residues. V shed 5 bases and J shed 4 bases, with 17 bases lying between them. In DNA, the CDR3 is TGTGCCAGCAGTCGGAGGGCGGGGGCCCGCACCGGGGAGCTGTTTTTT. It encodes CASSRRAGARTGELFF.

The rearrangement joins TRBV10-3 to TRBJ2-1, with 7 bases matching TRBD1. The V gene's germline CDR1 is ENHRY and CDR2 SYGVKD. The CDR3 runs to 16 residues. The ends lost 4 bases at V and 0 bases at J; junction bases unmatched: 6. The CDR3 DNA follows: TGTGCCATCAGTGTGGTACAGGGGAGCTCCTACAATGAGCAGTTCTTC. Translated, it gives CAISVVQGSSYNEQFF.

This clonotype was detected only once. This chain links TRBV6-1 with TRBJ2-6; TRBD1 matches at 8 bases. Germline CDR1 reads MNHNS; CDR2 reads SASEGT. The V and J ends lost 5 bases and 1 base, in that order; junction bases with no gene match: 7. This CDR3 has 17 residues. The CDR3 here is CASSTGGRRSGANVLTF. DNA of the CDR3: TGTGCCAGCAGTACAGGGGGGAGGAGGTCTGGGGCCAACGTCCTGACTTTC.

The chain uses TRBV2 and TRBJ2-3, with a possible D match to TRBD1 (6 bases). The germline CDR1 and CDR2 sequences are SNHLY and FYNNEI. The length of the CDR3 is 16 residues. Trimming removed 7 bases from V and 5 bases from J, with 22 bases in between. CDR3 residues: CASTQQGSARGDTQYF. DNA of the CDR3: TGTGCCAGCACCCAACAGGGTAGCGCCAGGGGAGATACGCAGTATTTT.

This clonotype occurred once. The chain links TRBV12-3 or TRBV12-4 to TRBJ2-2; D is unclear. The germline V and J ends were trimmed by 6 bases and 7 bases, with 12 bases remaining between them. The CDR3 covers 13 residues. The CDR3 reads CASSQLLGGELFF. Written as DNA, the CDR3 is TGTGCCAGCAGCCAGCTCCTCGGCGGGGAGCTGTTTTTT.

CDR3 protein: CASSQAYTEAFF. The CDR3 bases are TGTGCCAGCAGCCAAGCTTACACTGAAGCTTTCTTT. The V gene is TRBV14, the J gene TRBJ1-1, with D uncertain. The CDR3 is 12 amino acids. The V end was cut by 1 base, the J end by 3 bases, with 3 bases between. CDR1 is SGHDN and CDR2 is FVKESK in the germline V gene.

This chain connects TRBV30 to TRBJ2-5; D unclear. The CDR3 is 15 amino acids. Germline CDR1 and CDR2: GTSNPN and SVGIG (reference sequence). V lost 2 bases and J lost 5, with 18 bases in between. CDR3 protein: CAWSPPWLAQETQYF. The CDR3 DNA reads as TGTGCCTGGAGTCCCCCCTGGCTCGCCCAGGAGACCCAGTACTTC. Drawing the rest from reference TRBV30 and TRBJ2-5, the complete variable domain is SQTIHQWPATLVQPVGSPLSLECTVEGTSNPNLYWYRQAAGRGLQLLFYSVGIGQISSEVPQNLSASRPQDRQFILSSKKLLLSDSGFYLCAWSPPWLAQETQYFGPGTRLLVL.

The V and J genes are TRBV9 and TRBJ2-5; D is possibly TRBD1 (5 bases). The CDR3 is 16 residues long. CDR1 is SGDLS, CDR2 YYNGEE, per germline. Trimming pared 0 bases from V and 0 bases from J, leaving 12 bases between. The CDR3 region has the DNA TGTGCCAGCAGCGTAGGGCCCAGGGTAAACCAAGAGACCCAGTACTTC. This gives the protein CASSVGPRVNQETQYF.